This entry describes one T cell receptor (beta chain). The data were taken from a study of blood T cell repertoires in COVID-19. Study in general: From T cells, B-cell-depleted T cells, or PBMCs came the material, which was cDNA or gDNA.

This CDR3 spans 15 amino acids. V was shortened by 4 bases and J by 2 bases, with 15 bases between the two germline ends. From germline, CDR1 is SGHNT and CDR2 YYREEE (reference sequence). Study members were between about 18 and 89 years old and lived in fewer than 30 US regions. Grouping used clinical history reported by participants in a survey and questionnaire. How the authors handled the data: Researchers report that nucleated cell counts were estimated from reference gene primer amplification. The protocol was immunoSEQ multiplex PCR, while the TCRdb copy is restricted to in-frame clones and leaves out a portion. The DNA gave D and trimming, while V, J and clone size come from that table. The sample carries hundreds of thousands of clones, roughly 86% recorded once.

The chain combines TRBV5-4 with TRBJ2-5; tentatively, D is TRBD2 (5 bases). Sequencing was done on a sample of PBMCs or T cells enriched from blood (not recorded which). The origin of this receptor is a woman aged 40 to 50 with acute COVID-19. The CDR3 loop is CASSGQGGLQETQYF. Here the CDR3 DNA reads TGTGCCAGCAGCGGCCAAGGCGGGCTGCAAGAGACCCAGTACTTC.